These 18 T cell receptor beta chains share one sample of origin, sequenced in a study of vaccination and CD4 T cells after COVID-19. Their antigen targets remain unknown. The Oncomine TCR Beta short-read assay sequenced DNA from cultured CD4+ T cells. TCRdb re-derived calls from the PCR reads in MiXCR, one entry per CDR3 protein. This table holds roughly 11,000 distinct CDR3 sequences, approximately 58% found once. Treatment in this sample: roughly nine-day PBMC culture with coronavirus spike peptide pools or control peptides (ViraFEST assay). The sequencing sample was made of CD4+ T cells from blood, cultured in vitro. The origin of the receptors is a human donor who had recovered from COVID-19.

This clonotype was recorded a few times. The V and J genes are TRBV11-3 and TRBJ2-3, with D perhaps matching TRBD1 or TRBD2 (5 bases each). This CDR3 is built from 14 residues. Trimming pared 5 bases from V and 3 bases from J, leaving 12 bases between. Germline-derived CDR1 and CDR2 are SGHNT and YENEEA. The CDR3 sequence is CASSLRGPTDTQYF. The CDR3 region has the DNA TGTGCCAGCAGCCTCCGGGGCCCTACAGATACGCAGTATTTT. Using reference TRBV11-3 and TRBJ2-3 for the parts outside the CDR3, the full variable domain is EAGVVQSPRYKIIEKKQPVAFWCNPISGHNTLYWYLQNLGQGPELLIRYENEEAVDDSQLPKDRFSAERLKGVDSTLKIQPAELGDSAVYLCASSLRGPTDTQYFGPGTRLTVL.

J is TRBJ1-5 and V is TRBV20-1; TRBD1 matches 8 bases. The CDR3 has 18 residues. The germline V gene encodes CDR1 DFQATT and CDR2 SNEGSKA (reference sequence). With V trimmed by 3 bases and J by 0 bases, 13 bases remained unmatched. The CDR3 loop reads CSARGTGHGVGSNQPQHF. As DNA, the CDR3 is TGCAGTGCTAGGGGGACAGGACACGGGGTGGGTAGCAATCAGCCCCAGCATTTT.

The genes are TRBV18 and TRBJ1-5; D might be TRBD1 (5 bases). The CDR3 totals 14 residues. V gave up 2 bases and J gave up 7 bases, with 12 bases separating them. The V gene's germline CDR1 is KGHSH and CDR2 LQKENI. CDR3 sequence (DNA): TGTGCCAGCTCACCAGGACACGGCGGCCAGCCCCAGCATTTT. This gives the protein CASSPGHGGQPQHF.

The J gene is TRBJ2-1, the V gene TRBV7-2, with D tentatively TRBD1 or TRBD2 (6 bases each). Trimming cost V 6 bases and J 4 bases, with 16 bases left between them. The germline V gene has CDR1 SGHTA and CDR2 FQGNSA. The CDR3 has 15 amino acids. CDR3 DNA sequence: TGTGCCAGCAGATCTGCTAAGGGGGGTTACAATGAGCAGTTCTTC. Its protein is CASRSAKGGYNEQFF. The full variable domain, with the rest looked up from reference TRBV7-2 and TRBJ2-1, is GAGVSQSPSNKVTEKGKDVELRCDPISGHTALYWYRQSLGQGLEFLIYFQGNSAPDKSGLPSDRFSAERTGGSVSTLTIQRTQQEDSAVYLCASRSAKGGYNEQFFGPGTRLTVL.

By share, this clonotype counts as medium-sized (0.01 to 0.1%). The CDR3 nucleotides are TGTGCCAGCAGCCAAGGGCAGAACACTGAAGCTTTCTTT. It translates to CASSQGQNTEAFF. The V gene is TRBV11-1, the J gene TRBJ1-1; no clear D gene. V lost 5 bases and J lost 1, with 8 bases in between. The CDR3 totals 13 residues. Germline values: CDR1 SGHAT, CDR2 FQDESV (reference sequence). Filled out from reference TRBV11-1 and TRBJ1-1, the complete variable domain reads EAEVAQSPRYKITEKSQAVAFWCDPISGHATLYWYRQILGQGPELLVQFQDESVVDDSQLPKDRFSAERLKGVDSTLKIQPAELGDSAMYLCASSQGQNTEAFFGQGTRLTVV.

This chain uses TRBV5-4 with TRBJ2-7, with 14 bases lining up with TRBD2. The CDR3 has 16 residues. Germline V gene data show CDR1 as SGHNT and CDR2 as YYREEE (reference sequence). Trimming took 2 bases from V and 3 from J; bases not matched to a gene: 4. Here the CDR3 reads CASSFGLAGGHYEQYF. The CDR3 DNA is TGTGCCAGCAGCTTCGGACTAGCGGGAGGACACTACGAGCAGTACTTC.

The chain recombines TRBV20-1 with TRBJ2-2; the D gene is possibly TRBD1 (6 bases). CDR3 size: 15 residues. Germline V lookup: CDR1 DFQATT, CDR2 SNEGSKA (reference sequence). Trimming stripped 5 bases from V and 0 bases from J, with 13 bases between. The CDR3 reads CSAVRDTTNTGELFF. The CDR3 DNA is TGCAGTGCTGTCCGGGACACCACGAACACCGGGGAGCTGTTTTTT.

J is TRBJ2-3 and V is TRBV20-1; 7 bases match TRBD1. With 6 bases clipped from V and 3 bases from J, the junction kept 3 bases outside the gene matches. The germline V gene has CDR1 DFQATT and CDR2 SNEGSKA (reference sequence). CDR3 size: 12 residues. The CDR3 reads CSAKTGTDTQYF. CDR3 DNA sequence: TGCAGTGCCAAGACAGGGACAGATACGCAGTATTTT.

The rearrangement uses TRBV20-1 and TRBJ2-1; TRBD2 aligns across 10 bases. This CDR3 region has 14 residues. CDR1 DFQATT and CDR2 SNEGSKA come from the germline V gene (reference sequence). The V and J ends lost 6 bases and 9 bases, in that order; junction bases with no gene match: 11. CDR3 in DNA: TGCAGTGCAACTAGCGGGGCTCCAGATTCTGAGCAGTTCTTC. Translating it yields CSATSGAPDSEQFF.

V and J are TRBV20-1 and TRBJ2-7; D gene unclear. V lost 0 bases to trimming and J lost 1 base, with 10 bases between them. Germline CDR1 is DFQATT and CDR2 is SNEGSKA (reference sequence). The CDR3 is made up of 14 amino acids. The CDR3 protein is CSARDQRHSYEQYF. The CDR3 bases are TGCAGTGCTAGAGATCAGAGACATTCCTACGAGCAGTACTTC.

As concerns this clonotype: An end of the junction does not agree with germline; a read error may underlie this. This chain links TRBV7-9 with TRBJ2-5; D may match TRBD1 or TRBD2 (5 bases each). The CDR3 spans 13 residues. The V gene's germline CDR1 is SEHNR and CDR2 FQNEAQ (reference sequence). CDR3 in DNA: TGTGCCAGCAGCAACCGGGACCAGGAGACCCAGTACTTC. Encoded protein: CASSNRDQETQYF.

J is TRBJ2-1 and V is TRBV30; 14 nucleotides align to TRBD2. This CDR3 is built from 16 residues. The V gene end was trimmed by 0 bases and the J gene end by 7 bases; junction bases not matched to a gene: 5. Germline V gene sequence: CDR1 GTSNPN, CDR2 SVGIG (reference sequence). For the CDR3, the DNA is TGTGCCTGGAGTGTACGGGGACTAGCGGGAGATAATGAGCAGTTCTTC. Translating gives CAWSVRGLAGDNEQFF.

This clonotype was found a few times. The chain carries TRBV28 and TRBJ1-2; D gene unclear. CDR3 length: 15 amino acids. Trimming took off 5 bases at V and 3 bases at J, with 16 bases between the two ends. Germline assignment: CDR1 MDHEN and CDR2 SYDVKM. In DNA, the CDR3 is TGTGCCAGCAGTCCCCCCCTTGACGAATACTATGGCTACACCTTC. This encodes CASSPPLDEYYGYTF.

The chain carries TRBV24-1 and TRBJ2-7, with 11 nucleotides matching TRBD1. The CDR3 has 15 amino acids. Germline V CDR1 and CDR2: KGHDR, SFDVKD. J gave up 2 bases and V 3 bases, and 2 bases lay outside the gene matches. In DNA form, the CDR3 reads TGTGCCACCAGTGATGGACAGGGGGCGACCTACGAGCAGTACTTC. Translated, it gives CATSDGQGATYEQYF.

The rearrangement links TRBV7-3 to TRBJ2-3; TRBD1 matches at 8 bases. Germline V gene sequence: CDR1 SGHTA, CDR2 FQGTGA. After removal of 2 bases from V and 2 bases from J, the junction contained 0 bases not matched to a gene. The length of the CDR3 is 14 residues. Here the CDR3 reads CASSLQGATDTQYF. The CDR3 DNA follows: TGTGCCAGCAGCTTACAGGGGGCCACAGATACGCAGTATTTT.

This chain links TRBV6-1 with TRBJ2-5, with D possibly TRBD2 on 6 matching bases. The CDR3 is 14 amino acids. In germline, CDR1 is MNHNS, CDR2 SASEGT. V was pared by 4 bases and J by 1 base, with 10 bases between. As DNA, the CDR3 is TGTGCCAGCAGTGGTGGGGGGATCCAAGAGACCCAGTACTTC. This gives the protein CASSGGGIQETQYF.

The CDR3 loop reads CASSPRGSADTQYF. The CDR3 DNA follows: TGTGCCAGCTCACCCAGGGGGAGCGCAGATACGCAGTATTTT. The V and J genes are TRBV18 and TRBJ2-3, with 7 bases identical to TRBD1. With V trimmed by 3 bases and J by 4 bases, 4 bases remained unmatched. The germline V gene has CDR1 KGHSH and CDR2 LQKENI. The CDR3 has 14 residues.

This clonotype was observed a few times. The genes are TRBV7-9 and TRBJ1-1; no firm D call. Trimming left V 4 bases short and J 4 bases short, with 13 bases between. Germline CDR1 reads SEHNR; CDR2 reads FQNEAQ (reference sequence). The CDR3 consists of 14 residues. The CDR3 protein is CASSYPDWGTEAFF. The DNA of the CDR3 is TGTGCCAGCAGCTATCCTGACTGGGGCACTGAAGCTTTCTTT.